This T cell receptor (beta chain) was recorded in a study of beta chain features in type 1 diabetes. The length of the CDR3 is 13 residues. Germline V gene sequence: CDR1 MNHNY, CDR2 SVGAGI (reference sequence). V was cut by 8 bases and J by 3 bases, with 14 bases left in between. Every bit of the isolated RNA underwent reverse transcription, so sequencing read expressed TCRB transcripts. The assay was immunoSEQ multiplex PCR, and TCRdb's table has in-frame clones only and misses some. This table holds 300,000 to 400,000 clones, 8% found once. This clone occurred many times. J is TRBJ2-7 and V is TRBV6-6, with D possibly TRBD2 on 6 matching bases. The TCR sequence derives from a woman aged 18-35 years in good health. The sequencing sample was made of central memory CD4+ T cells from blood. CDR3 DNA sequence: TGTGCCAGCGGAGGGTCCCGATACTACGAGCAGTACTTC. This sequence encodes CASGGSRYYEQYF.